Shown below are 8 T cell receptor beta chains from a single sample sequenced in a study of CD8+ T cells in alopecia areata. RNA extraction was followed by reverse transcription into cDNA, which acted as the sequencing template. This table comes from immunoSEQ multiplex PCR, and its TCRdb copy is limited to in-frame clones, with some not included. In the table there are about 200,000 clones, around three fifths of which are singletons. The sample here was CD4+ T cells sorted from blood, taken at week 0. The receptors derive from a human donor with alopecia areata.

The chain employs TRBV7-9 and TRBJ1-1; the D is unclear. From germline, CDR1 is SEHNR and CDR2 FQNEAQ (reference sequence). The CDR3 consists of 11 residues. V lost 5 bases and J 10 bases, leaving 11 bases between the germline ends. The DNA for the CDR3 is TGTGCCAGCAGCGCCCAAACCCCAGCTTTCTTT. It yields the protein CASSAQTPAFF.

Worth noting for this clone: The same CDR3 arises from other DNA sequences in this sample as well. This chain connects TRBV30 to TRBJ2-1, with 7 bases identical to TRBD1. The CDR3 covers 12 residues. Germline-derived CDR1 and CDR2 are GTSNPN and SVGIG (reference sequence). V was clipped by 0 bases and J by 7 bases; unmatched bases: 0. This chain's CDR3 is CAWSVQGNEQFF. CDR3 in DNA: TGTGCCTGGAGTGTACAGGGGAATGAGCAGTTCTTC.

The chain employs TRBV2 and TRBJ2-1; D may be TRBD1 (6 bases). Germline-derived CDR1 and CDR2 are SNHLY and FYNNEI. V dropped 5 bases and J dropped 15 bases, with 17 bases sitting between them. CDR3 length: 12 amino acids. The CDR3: CASSRPLQGLFF. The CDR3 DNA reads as TGTGCCAGCAGTCGCCCCTTACAGGGCCTGTTCTTC. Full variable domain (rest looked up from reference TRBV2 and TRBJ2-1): EPEVTQTPSHQVTQMGQEVILRCVPISNHLYFYWYRQILGQKVEFLVSFYNNEISEKSEIFDDQFSVERPDGSNFTLKIRSTKLEDSAMYFCASSRPLQGLFFGPGTRLTVL.

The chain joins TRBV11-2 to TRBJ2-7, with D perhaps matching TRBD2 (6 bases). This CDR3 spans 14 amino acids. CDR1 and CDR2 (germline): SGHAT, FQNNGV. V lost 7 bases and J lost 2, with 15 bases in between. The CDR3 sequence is CASNRGSGAYEQYF. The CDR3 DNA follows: TGTGCCAGCAATCGGGGGTCCGGGGCCTACGAGCAGTACTTC.

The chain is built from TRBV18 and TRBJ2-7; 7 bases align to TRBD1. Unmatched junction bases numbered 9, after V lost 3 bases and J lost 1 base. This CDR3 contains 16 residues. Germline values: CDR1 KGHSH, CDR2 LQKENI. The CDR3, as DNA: TGTGCCAGCTCACCTATGACGGGACAGAAATCCTACGAGCAGTACTTC. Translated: CASSPMTGQKSYEQYF.

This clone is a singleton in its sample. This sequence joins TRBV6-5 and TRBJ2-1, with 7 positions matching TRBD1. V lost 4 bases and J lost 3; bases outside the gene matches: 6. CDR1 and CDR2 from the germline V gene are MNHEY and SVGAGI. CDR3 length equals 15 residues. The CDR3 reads CASSSGGLFYNEQFF. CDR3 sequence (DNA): TGTGCCAGCAGTTCAGGGGGTCTCTTCTACAATGAGCAGTTCTTC.

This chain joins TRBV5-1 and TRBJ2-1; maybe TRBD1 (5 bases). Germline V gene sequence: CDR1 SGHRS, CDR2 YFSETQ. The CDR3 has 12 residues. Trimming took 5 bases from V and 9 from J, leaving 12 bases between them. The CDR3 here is CASRKTGLEQFF. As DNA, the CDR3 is TGCGCCAGCAGGAAAACAGGCCTTGAGCAGTTCTTC. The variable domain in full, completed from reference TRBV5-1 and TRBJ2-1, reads KAGVTQTPRYLIKTRGQQVTLSCSPISGHRSVSWYQQTPGQGLQFLFEYFSETQRNKGNFPGRFSGRQFSNSRSEMNVSTLELGDSALYLCASRKTGLEQFFGPGTRLTVL.

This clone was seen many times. The CDR3 DNA reads as TGCAGCGCTATACTGTCCGGGGATGGGGACTATGGCTACACCTTC. Its protein is CSAILSGDGDYGYTF. The chain joins TRBV29-1 to TRBJ1-2; no clear D gene. This CDR3 has 15 amino acids. Trimming took off 7 bases at V and 3 bases at J, with 21 bases between the two ends. Germline CDR1 reads SQVTM; CDR2 reads ANQGSEA.